This T cell receptor (beta chain) was retrieved from a study of CD8 T cells in ankylosing spondylitis. Whole-study results and caveats: For ankylosing spondylitis blood, a TCR beta motif of several highly homologous variants appeared characteristic.

TCRdb fed the 5' RACE reads into MiXCR, producing one record per CDR3 protein. Seen here are fewer than 550,000 distinct CDR3 sequences, roughly 5% observed once, and the top ten hold under 4.5%. In this sample, this clonotype turned up a few times. Its antigen is still unknown. The CDR3 runs 15 residues. V shed 4 bases and J shed 2 bases, with 12 bases lying between them. Germline CDR1 is SGHDN and CDR2 is FVKESK. The rearrangement joins TRBV14 to TRBJ2-1; TRBD2 might be the D (6 bases). The sequence was obtained from a male donor with ankylosing spondylitis. The sample comprised blood, either unsorted or a sorted T cell fraction (not recorded which). The DNA of the CDR3 is TGTGCCAGCAGCCGGGGGAGGTCCGCCTACAATGAGCAGTTCTTC. It specifies CASSRGRSAYNEQFF.